This TCR beta chain comes out of a study of T cell changes during pregnancy in multiple sclerosis. With 7 bases removed from V and 3 bases from J, the gap between germline ends came to 6 bases. The CDR3 has 11 amino acids. The germline gives CDR1 MNHNS, CDR2 SASEGT. Profiling relied on immunoSEQ multiplex PCR, and the TCRdb table lists in-frame clones only, not all of them. The data hold fewer than 65,000 clones, with around 92% observed a single time. The chain employs TRBV6-1 and TRBJ1-2; D remains ambiguous. The specimen comprised peripheral blood, sampled after pregnancy. The receptor comes from a female donor in good health, enrolled as a control in a pregnancy study. CDR3 amino acids: CASTPDYGYTF. CDR3 nucleotides: TGTGCCAGCACCCCGGACTATGGCTACACCTTC.